This T cell receptor (beta chain) is from a study of blood T cells in healthy people across ages. Study overall: The template switching approach captured approximately one barcoded beta molecule for every two T cells. Findings and limits, study-wide: Donor CMV status, an unknown factor, possibly confounded changes in expanded clonotypes. Both higher diversity and more naive CD4+ cells marked long-lived donors when set against aged donors.

Details on this clonotype: Antigen unknown.

With a J-beta primer mix and a sample-barcoded 5' primer, a second PCR ran about 7 to 12 cycles. TCRdb fed the 5' RACE reads into MiXCR, producing one record per CDR3 protein. The sample carries about 670,000 distinct CDR3 sequences, 52% recorded once. The source is a woman of 80 years or more in good health. Sequencing was done on a sample of blood.

The CDR3 region is CASSQPGLEKLFF. The CDR3 DNA reads as TGTGCCAGCAGCCAACCGGGACTCGAAAAACTGTTTTTT. V is TRBV7-9 and J is TRBJ1-4, with D possibly TRBD1 on 5 matching bases. This CDR3 contains 13 residues. Germline assignment: CDR1 SEHNR and CDR2 FQNEAQ (reference sequence). With 5 bases removed from V and 8 bases from J, the gap between germline ends came to 12 bases.